The 21 T cell receptor beta chains given below trace back to one sample, sequenced in a study of blood T cell repertoires in COVID-19. Sequencing was performed with immunoSEQ multiplex PCR; in TCRdb, only in-frame clones are kept and a portion is missing. The data hold 130,000 to 150,000 clones, with roughly 77% observed a single time. Sequencing was done on a sample of peripheral blood. All receptors come from a woman between 65 and 79 years old with COVID-19, enrolled during active disease.

The J gene is TRBJ2-4, the V gene TRBV6-6, with D perhaps matching TRBD2 (7 bases). Germline V CDR1 and CDR2: MNHNY, SVGAGI (reference sequence). The CDR3 spans 15 residues. The V and J ends lost 5 bases and 0 bases respectively, with 11 bases between them. The DNA of the CDR3 is TGTGCCAGCAGTCCCGGGGGGCTAGCCAAAAACATTCAGTACTTC. This sequence encodes CASSPGGLAKNIQYF.

This clone has only one observation. The chain couples TRBV7-2 to TRBJ1-2; a weak D match, TRBD1 (6 bases). CDR3 length equals 12 residues. Trimming left V 2 bases short and J 10 bases short, with 11 bases between. From germline, CDR1 is SGHTA and CDR2 FQGNSA. Here the CDR3 reads CASSLRQVYYTF. CDR3 DNA sequence: TGTGCCAGCAGCTTAAGACAGGTCTACTACACCTTC.

The chain is built from TRBV5-5 and TRBJ1-5; D is possibly TRBD1 (6 bases). The germline gives CDR1 SGHKS, CDR2 YYEKEE (reference sequence). The CDR3 runs 14 residues. V dropped 4 bases and J dropped 9 bases, with 17 bases sitting between them. CDR3 sequence (DNA): TGTGCCAGCAGCCCCGGACAGTCTTTGTCGCCCCAGCATTTT. The encoded protein is CASSPGQSLSPQHF.

The rearrangement uses TRBV27 and TRBJ2-7; TRBD2 matches 10 bases. The V gene's germline CDR1 is MNHEY and CDR2 SMNVEV (reference sequence). The CDR3 is 15 residues long. J was trimmed by 3 bases and V by 4 bases; bases with no gene match: 6. The CDR3 spells CASSSERGGFYEQYF. The CDR3 nucleotides read TGTGCCAGCAGTTCCGAGCGGGGGGGCTTCTACGAGCAGTACTTC.

V gene TRBV27 combines with J gene TRBJ2-7, with D possibly being TRBD2 (5 bases). With 8 bases removed from V and 0 bases from J, the gap between germline ends came to 14 bases. Germline V gives CDR1 MNHEY, CDR2 SMNVEV (reference sequence). The CDR3 spans 14 residues. CDR3 loop: CASGRHGSSYEQYF. The CDR3 DNA reads TGTGCCAGCGGACGACATGGGAGCTCCTACGAGCAGTACTTC.

CDR3 region: CASSVDFLNTGELFF. CDR3 nucleotide sequence: TGTGCCAGCAGCGTGGACTTCCTGAACACCGGGGAGCTGTTTTTT. The V call is TRBV6-6, the J call TRBJ2-2; D perhaps matches TRBD2 (5 bases). The germline gives CDR1 MNHNY, CDR2 SVGAGI (reference sequence). Trimming cost V 6 bases and J 1 base, with 12 bases left between them. The CDR3 has 15 amino acids.

This chain connects TRBV11-3 to TRBJ2-1; 11 bases agree with TRBD2. With 5 bases clipped from V and 4 bases from J, the junction kept 7 bases outside the gene matches. The germline CDR1 and CDR2 sequences are SGHNT and YENEEA. This CDR3 spans 16 amino acids. Here the CDR3 DNA reads TGTGCCAGCAGCCCGGGGGGACTAGCGGCTTACAATGAGCAGTTCTTC. This sequence encodes CASSPGGLAAYNEQFF.

There are many counts of this clone. This sequence joins TRBV5-5 and TRBJ2-3; the match to TRBD2 covers 7 bases. Trimming removed 0 bases from V and 5 bases from J; junction bases left unmatched: 6. Germline V CDR1 and CDR2: SGHKS, YYEKEE (reference sequence). CDR3 length: 15 residues. The CDR3: CASSLEGLAVDTQYF. CDR3 nucleotides: TGTGCCAGCAGCTTGGAGGGTCTAGCGGTAGATACGCAGTATTTT. Drawing the rest from reference TRBV5-5 and TRBJ2-3, the complete variable domain is DAGVTQSPTHLIKTRGQQVTLRCSPISGHKSVSWYQQVLGQGPQFIFQYYEKEERGRGNFPDRFSARQFPNYSSELNVNALLLGDSALYLCASSLEGLAVDTQYFGPGTRLTVL.

The chain has TRBV7-2 and TRBJ2-5; 9 positions agree with TRBD1. Germline lookup yields CDR1 SGHTA and CDR2 FQGNSA. This CDR3 is built from 17 residues. Trimming removed 0 bases from V and 5 bases from J; junction bases left unmatched: 10. DNA for the CDR3: TGTGCCAGCAGCTTAGCGCTTCGGGACAGGGACCGGGAGACCCAGTACTTC. Translation: CASSLALRDRDRETQYF.

The chain is built from TRBV6-6 and TRBJ2-4; D perhaps matches TRBD1 (6 bases). Trimming shortened V by 5 bases and J by 0 bases, and 17 bases separated the two germline ends. The CDR3 extends over 17 amino acids. Germline V gene data show CDR1 as MNHNY and CDR2 as SVGAGI (reference sequence). The CDR3 DNA follows: TGTGCCAGCAGTCCTTCCCAGGGGTCCCTAGCCAAAAACATTCAGTACTTC. Protein product: CASSPSQGSLAKNIQYF.

V and J are TRBV27 and TRBJ2-3, with 10 bases aligning to TRBD2. The CDR3 has 17 residues. The junction had 10 bases not matched to a gene; V was cut back by 6 bases and J by 1 base. CDR1 and CDR2 (germline): MNHEY, SMNVEV (reference sequence). The CDR3 region has the DNA TGTGCCAGCAGACCTACTGCCGGGACTAGCGGCACAGATACGCAGTATTTT. Its translation is CASRPTAGTSGTDTQYF.

This clone was seen repeatedly, ten times or more. V and J are TRBV27 and TRBJ1-2; D uncertain. Trimming left V 5 bases short and J 2 bases short, with 9 bases between. Per the germline V gene, CDR1 is MNHEY and CDR2 is SMNVEV (reference sequence). CDR3 length: 13 amino acids. CDR3 nucleotide sequence: TGTGCCAGCAGTCCCGACGGGAACTATGGCTACACCTTC. It is translated as CASSPDGNYGYTF.

The chain combines TRBV9 with TRBJ2-5, with D perhaps matching TRBD2 (7 bases). V was cut by 2 bases and J by 0 bases, with 17 bases left in between. CDR1 and CDR2 from the germline V gene are SGDLS and YYNGEE. CDR3 length: 17 residues. CDR3 sequence reads: CASSVGMGGPHQETQYF. CDR3 DNA sequence: TGTGCCAGCAGCGTCGGGATGGGGGGGCCCCACCAAGAGACCCAGTACTTC.

The rearrangement uses TRBV18 and TRBJ1-1, with D hard to call. Trimming removed 1 base from V and 1 base from J, with 10 bases in between. This CDR3 has 15 residues. CDR1 is KGHSH, CDR2 LQKENI, per germline. Here the CDR3 reads CASSPQHTENTEAFF. CDR3 nucleotides: TGTGCCAGCTCACCACAACATACCGAGAACACTGAAGCTTTCTTT.

The chain couples TRBV11-2 to TRBJ1-6; 7 nucleotides align to TRBD1. The CDR3 is made up of 16 amino acids. After removal of 6 bases from V and 6 bases from J, the junction contained 11 bases not matched to a gene. Germline loops: CDR1 SGHAT, CDR2 FQNNGV. CDR3 bases: TGTGCCAGCAGGGGGATGCGGACAGGACTTAATTCACCCCTCCACTTT. Translating it yields CASRGMRTGLNSPLHF.

This chain connects TRBV3-1 (or the pseudogene TRBV3-2) to TRBJ2-1; 9 bases map to TRBD2. The germline V gene encodes CDR1 LGHDT and CDR2 YNNKEL (reference sequence). The CDR3 is made up of 17 amino acids. V shed 2 bases, J shed 0 bases, and the junction held 5 bases outside the gene matches. The CDR3 is CASSQLGGLASYNEQFF. CDR3 nucleotides: TGTGCCAGCAGCCAACTGGGGGGACTAGCCTCCTACAATGAGCAGTTCTTC.

This clone was seen a few times. The gene calls are TRBV28 and TRBJ1-3; perhaps TRBD1 as D (5 bases). CDR3 size: 13 residues. Trimming took off 7 bases at V and 4 bases at J, with 11 bases between the two ends. In germline, CDR1 is MDHEN, CDR2 SYDVKM. The CDR3, as DNA: TGTGCCAGCATCCAGGGTTCCGGAAACACCATATATTTT. It translates to CASIQGSGNTIYF.

The chain couples TRBV4-1 to TRBJ1-5; D unclear. V shed 0 bases and J shed 1 base, with 4 bases lying between them. The CDR3 consists of 14 residues. Looked up from germline, CDR1 is MGHRA and CDR2 is YSYEKL. The CDR3 is CASSQESSNQPQHF. The DNA for the CDR3 is TGCGCCAGCAGCCAAGAATCGAGCAATCAGCCCCAGCATTTT.

This clone came up a few times. One end of the junction varies from germline; a read error may be responsible. V and J are TRBV19 and TRBJ1-1, with 11 bases that match TRBD1. This CDR3 has 14 amino acids. The germline CDR1 and CDR2 sequences are LNHDA and SQIVND (reference sequence). The CDR3 sequence: CASRIGQGAGGAFF. In DNA, the CDR3 is TGTGCCAGTAGAATAGGACAGGGGGCAGGCGGCGCTTTCTTT.

This chain joins TRBV2 and TRBJ2-3; TRBD2 matches at 7 bases. The germline gives CDR1 SNHLY, CDR2 FYNNEI. V shed 9 bases, J shed 2 bases, and the junction held 17 bases outside the gene matches. The CDR3 loop spans 17 amino acids. The CDR3 reads CASAPQWERGSTDTQYF. The CDR3 nucleotides are TGTGCCAGTGCCCCCCAGTGGGAGCGGGGATCCACAGATACGCAGTATTTT. Drawing the rest from reference TRBV2 and TRBJ2-3, the complete variable domain is EPEVTQTPSHQVTQMGQEVILRCVPISNHLYFYWYRQILGQKVEFLVSFYNNEISEKSEIFDDQFSVERPDGSNFTLKIRSTKLEDSAMYFCASAPQWERGSTDTQYFGPGTRLTVL.

This clone appeared a few times. The V gene is TRBV5-1, the J gene TRBJ1-2; D is unresolved. The CDR3 extends over 13 amino acids. Trimming removed 1 base from V and 4 bases from J, with 8 bases in between. Germline CDR1 SGHRS, CDR2 YFSETQ. The CDR3 is CASSLSGGYGYTF. Here the CDR3 DNA reads TGCGCCAGCAGCTTGTCAGGAGGCTATGGCTACACCTTC.